One sample yielded the 22 T cell receptor beta chains listed below, sequenced in a study of blood T cell repertoires in COVID-19. Measured with immunoSEQ multiplex PCR; TCRdb has only the in-frame clones, and not every one. The data contain 350,000 to 550,000 clones, 80% to 90% of them singletons. The specimen was PBMCs or T cells enriched from blood (not recorded which). The source is a man aged 30 to 39 who had recovered from COVID-19.

This chain joins TRBV13 and TRBJ2-7, with D possibly being TRBD2 (6 bases). V lost 3 bases and J lost 13, with 19 bases in between. The CDR3 length is 13 residues. Per the germline V gene, CDR1 is PRHDT and CDR2 is FYEKMQ (reference sequence). In DNA, the CDR3 is TGTGCCAGCAGCTTGGGACCCGGGACTGGGAGTTACTTC. The encoded protein is CASSLGPGTGSYF.

V usage is TRBV9 and J usage is TRBJ1-1; 7 bases align to TRBD1. The CDR3 spans 13 residues. J gave up 11 bases and V 4 bases, and 11 bases lay outside the gene matches. Germline lookup yields CDR1 SGDLS and CDR2 YYNGEE. The CDR3 is CASSPRETGRAFF. CDR3 DNA sequence: TGTGCCAGCAGCCCCAGAGAGACAGGGCGTGCTTTCTTT.

The chain carries TRBV3-1 (or the pseudogene TRBV3-2) and TRBJ1-2; D may be TRBD1 (6 bases). CDR3 size: 14 residues. Trimming left V 1 base short and J 4 bases short, with 10 bases between. Per germline, CDR1 LGHDT and CDR2 YNNKEL (reference sequence). For the CDR3, the DNA is TGTGCCAGCAGCCAAGTGGGGGCTCGCTATGGCTACACCTTC. This translates into CASSQVGARYGYTF.

The chain combines TRBV4-2 with TRBJ2-7; the D is unclear. This CDR3 has 13 residues. The V gene lost 2 bases and the J gene lost 5 bases, with 10 bases spanning the gap. Germline V gene sequence: CDR1 LGHNA, CDR2 YNFKEQ. The CDR3 DNA reads as TGTGCCAGCAGCCAAACTCCGGTAGACGAGCAGTACTTC. As protein: CASSQTPVDEQYF.

In this sample, this clone turned up once. The chain is built from TRBV2 and TRBJ2-7; D unclear. The V gene's germline CDR1 is SNHLY and CDR2 FYNNEI. V dropped 4 bases and J dropped 4 bases, with 5 bases sitting between them. CDR3 size: 11 residues. As DNA, the CDR3 is TGTGCCAGCAGTGTCATGTACGAGCAGTACTTC. Protein: CASSVMYEQYF.

CDR3 sequence reads: CASSLRDSIPGELFF. The DNA for the CDR3 is TGTGCCAGCAGCTTAAGGGACTCTATTCCCGGGGAGCTGTTTTTT. The chain uses TRBV7-3 and TRBJ2-2; weak D call: TRBD2 (6 bases). Germline V gene data show CDR1 as SGHTA and CDR2 as FQGTGA. Trimming shortened V by 1 base and J by 6 bases, and 12 bases separated the two germline ends. The CDR3 length is 15 residues.

CDR3 in DNA: TGTGCCAGCACCGACAGCCCGTACGAGCAGTACTTC. It is translated as CASTDSPYEQYF. The chain carries TRBV25-1 and TRBJ2-7, with a possible D match to TRBD1 (5 bases). Trimming left V 7 bases short and J 4 bases short, with 11 bases between. Germline loops: CDR1 MGHDK, CDR2 SYGVNS. The CDR3 is made up of 12 amino acids.

V is TRBV7-9 and J is TRBJ1-2; possibly TRBD1 for D (5 bases). The CDR3 extends over 13 amino acids. In germline, CDR1 is SEHNR, CDR2 FQNEAQ (reference sequence). V lost 5 bases and J lost 13, with 20 bases in between. The CDR3 spells CASSATERQGRTF. The DNA for the CDR3 is TGTGCCAGCAGCGCTACGGAGAGGCAGGGCCGCACCTTC.

V gene TRBV27 combines with J gene TRBJ1-4; D ambiguous. V shed 6 bases and J shed 4 bases, with 15 bases lying between them. Germline values: CDR1 MNHEY, CDR2 SMNVEV (reference sequence). The length of the CDR3 is 15 residues. Here the CDR3 DNA reads TGTGCCAGCAGCCCCCGACTTATCCTTAATGAAAAACTGTTTTTT. This codes for CASSPRLILNEKLFF.

The chain couples TRBV19 to TRBJ2-7, with D possibly TRBD1 on 6 matching bases. The V end was cut by 1 base, the J end by 5 bases, with 12 bases between. The V gene's germline CDR1 is LNHDA and CDR2 SQIVND (reference sequence). This CDR3 is 14 amino acids long. The CDR3 spells CASSIARDIHEQYF. As DNA, the CDR3 is TGTGCCAGTAGTATAGCCAGGGACATCCACGAGCAGTACTTC. Based on the CDR3 plus reference TRBV19 and TRBJ2-7, the full variable domain is DGGITQSPKYLFRKEGQNVTLSCEQNLNHDAMYWYRQDPGQGLRLIYYSQIVNDFQKGDIAEGYSVSREKKESFPLTVTSAQKNPTAFYLCASSIARDIHEQYFGPGTRLTVT.

The chain carries TRBV27 and TRBJ2-3; D is unclear. Germline V gene sequence: CDR1 MNHEY, CDR2 SMNVEV (reference sequence). The V gene lost 1 base and the J gene lost 4 bases, with 9 bases spanning the gap. The CDR3 loop spans 14 amino acids. The CDR3 region has the DNA TGTGCCAGCAGTTTATTAAATTCAGCAGATACGCAGTATTTT. It is translated as CASSLLNSADTQYF.

J is TRBJ2-7 and V is TRBV4-1; 8 nucleotides line up with TRBD2. This CDR3 is 14 amino acids long. With 2 bases clipped from V and 6 bases from J, the junction kept 6 bases outside the gene matches. Germline assignment: CDR1 MGHRA and CDR2 YSYEKL. The CDR3 reads CASSQPGLAGEQYF. The CDR3, as DNA: TGCGCCAGCAGCCAACCCGGACTAGCAGGCGAGCAGTACTTC.

The CDR3 loop reads CASSLWSSYNEQFF. The CDR3 bases are TGCGCCAGCAGCTTATGGAGCTCCTACAATGAGCAGTTCTTC. This chain links TRBV5-1 with TRBJ2-1; D is unclear. Trimming shortened V by 2 bases and J by 0 bases, and 6 bases separated the two germline ends. The CDR3 is made up of 14 amino acids. Per germline, CDR1 SGHRS and CDR2 YFSETQ. The full variable domain, completed using reference TRBV5-1 and TRBJ2-1, is KAGVTQTPRYLIKTRGQQVTLSCSPISGHRSVSWYQQTPGQGLQFLFEYFSETQRNKGNFPGRFSGRQFSNSRSEMNVSTLELGDSALYLCASSLWSSYNEQFFGPGTRLTVL.

This sequence joins TRBV4-1 and TRBJ2-5; 12 nucleotides match TRBD2. Losses at the gene ends were 0 bases for V and 8 bases for J; bases not matched to a gene: 10. The CDR3 extends over 17 amino acids. Germline loops: CDR1 MGHRA, CDR2 YSYEKL. This chain's CDR3 is CASSQDSGTSGWATQYF. The CDR3 DNA follows: TGCGCCAGCAGCCAAGACTCCGGGACTAGCGGGTGGGCTACCCAGTACTTC.

This chain joins TRBV4-1 and TRBJ2-2; no firm D call. The CDR3 runs 17 residues. Germline values: CDR1 MGHRA, CDR2 YSYEKL. Trimming pared 4 bases from V and 4 bases from J, leaving 19 bases between. This CDR3 is CASSPSGSVGFTGELFF. CDR3 nucleotides: TGCGCCAGCAGCCCGAGTGGTTCAGTGGGCTTCACCGGGGAGCTGTTTTTT.

The V call is TRBV5-1, the J call TRBJ2-5; 7 nucleotides align to TRBD1. CDR3 size: 14 residues. CDR1 and CDR2 from the germline V gene are SGHRS and YFSETQ. The V segment lost 3 bases and the J segment 5 bases; nucleotides outside the gene matches: 7. CDR3 nucleotide sequence: TGCGCCAGCAGCTATACGAGGGGGCGGGAGACCCAGTACTTC. Protein: CASSYTRGRETQYF.

This rearrangement joins TRBV7-9 to TRBJ2-6; 7 nucleotides line up with TRBD1. The CDR3 sequence is 15 residues long. V was pared by 5 bases and J by 2 bases, with 3 bases of the junction left unmatched. The germline gives CDR1 SEHNR, CDR2 FQNEAQ (reference sequence). DNA of the CDR3: TGTGCCAGCAGCACAGGGACAGCTGGGGCCAACGTCCTGACTTTC. Translated: CASSTGTAGANVLTF.

The chain recombines TRBV5-6 with TRBJ1-1; D remains unclear. Germline V gives CDR1 SGHDT, CDR2 YYEEEE. The V and J ends lost 2 bases and 0 bases respectively, with 8 bases between them. CDR3 length: 14 amino acids. The CDR3 is CASSFPDLNTEAFF. The CDR3 bases are TGTGCCAGCAGCTTTCCAGACTTGAACACTGAAGCTTTCTTT.

CDR3 nucleotides: TGTGCCAGTAGTATCCCGCAGGGAAATTCACCCCTCCACTTT. Amino acid sequence: CASSIPQGNSPLHF. This chain connects TRBV19 to TRBJ1-6, with D maybe TRBD1 (5 bases). This CDR3 spans 14 amino acids. Germline V lookup: CDR1 LNHDA, CDR2 SQIVND (reference sequence). V dropped 3 bases and J dropped 7 bases, with 10 bases sitting between them.

Only one count was recorded for this clone. The chain combines TRBV28 with TRBJ2-1; 10 bases map to TRBD1. The V gene's germline CDR1 is MDHEN and CDR2 SYDVKM. V lost 1 base, J lost 6 bases, and 9 bases stayed unmatched. The CDR3 is 17 amino acids. The CDR3 spells CASSLSPGTGDSNEQFF. As DNA, the CDR3 is TGTGCCAGCAGTTTATCTCCCGGGACAGGGGACTCCAATGAGCAGTTCTTC.

The chain uses TRBV12-5 and TRBJ1-6, with TRBD1 identical over 7 bases. V dropped 2 bases and J dropped 8; count of bases not matched to a gene: 3. CDR1 and CDR2 (germline): LGHNT, FRNRAP. The CDR3 has 14 amino acids. The CDR3 here is CASGLRQGDSPLHF. CDR3 sequence (DNA): TGTGCTAGTGGTTTGCGGCAGGGGGATTCACCCCTCCACTTT.

The J gene is TRBJ1-3, the V gene TRBV9; perhaps TRBD1 as D (5 bases). The V and J ends lost 0 bases and 0 bases respectively, with 10 bases between them. This CDR3 region has 16 residues. Germline V gene lookup returns CDR1 SGDLS and CDR2 YYNGEE. CDR3 sequence: CASSVDWGGSGNTIYF. The CDR3 bases are TGTGCCAGCAGCGTAGATTGGGGCGGCTCTGGAAACACCATATATTTT.